This T cell receptor (beta chain) was recovered during a study of T cell responses to AZD1222 COVID-19 vaccine. Regarding the study as a whole: Females outnumbered males among donors, who were mostly white British; clonal diversity was possibly underestimated. No repertoire was sampled before or during the peak T cell response, only after it. Breadth and depth of Spike-specific TCRs rose after two AZD1222 doses.

Profiling relied on immunoSEQ multiplex PCR, and the TCRdb table lists in-frame clones only, not all of them. Of more than 250,000 clones in the sample, 90% to 95% were seen once. As regards this clone: Antigen: not known.

Material: peripheral blood, obtained on day 0 of AZD1222 vaccination. This sequence was found in an adult in good health.

The CDR3 spells CASSPSTGLSGNTIYF. The CDR3 coding sequence is TGTGCCAGCAGCCCTTCGACAGGTCTCTCTGGAAACACCATATATTTT. The chain recombines TRBV7-9 with TRBJ1-3; a weak D match, TRBD1 (6 bases). CDR1 and CDR2 (germline): SEHNR, FQNEAQ (reference sequence). This CDR3 is built from 16 residues. With 5 bases removed from V and 0 bases from J, the gap between germline ends came to 14 bases.